There are a few counts of the clone carrying this T cell receptor (beta chain). These data come from a study of blood T cell repertoires in COVID-19. Study as a whole: The United States, Italy and Spain supplied acute and convalescent COVID-19 samples. Sources were T cells, B-cell-depleted T cells, or PBMCs; the material itself was cDNA or gDNA.

Germline loops: CDR1 SGHVS, CDR2 FQNEAQ. J gave up 7 bases and V 4 bases, and 11 bases lay outside the gene matches. The CDR3 is 15 residues long. The authors' processing: Researchers report that nucleated cell counts were estimated from reference gene primer amplification. Clones were sequenced by immunoSEQ multiplex PCR, and TCRdb holds only the in-frame ones, with some missing. For V, J and clone size, that table is used; D and trimming come from the DNA. Of 98,000 or so clones detected, roughly four fifths appear once; the ten largest clones hold 4% to 5%. This clonotype was sampled from a woman between 70 and 85 years old with acute or convalescent COVID-19. The chain combines TRBV7-8 with TRBJ1-2; 8 bases match TRBD1. Sequencing was carried out using peripheral blood. The CDR3 nucleotides read TGTGCCAGCAGCTCCGCCGCAGGGGGCCAGGGTGGCTACACCTTC. The encoded protein is CASSSAAGGQGGYTF. Complete variable domain (other parts from reference TRBV7-8 and TRBJ1-2): GAGVSQSPRYKVAKRGQDVALRCDPISGHVSLFWYQQALGQGPEFLTYFQNEAQLDKSGLPSDRFFAERPEGSVSTLKIQRTQQEDSAVYLCASSSAAGGQGGYTFGSGTRLTVV.